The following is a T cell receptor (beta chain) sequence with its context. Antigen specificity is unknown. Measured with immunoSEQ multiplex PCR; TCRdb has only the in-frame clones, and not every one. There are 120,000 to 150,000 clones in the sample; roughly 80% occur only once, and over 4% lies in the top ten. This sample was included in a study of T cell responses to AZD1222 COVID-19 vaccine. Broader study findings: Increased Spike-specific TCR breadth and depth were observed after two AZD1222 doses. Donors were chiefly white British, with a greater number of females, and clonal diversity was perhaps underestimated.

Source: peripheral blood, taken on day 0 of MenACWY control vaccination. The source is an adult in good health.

CDR3 DNA: TGTGCCAGCAGTCTAAACATGAATCAGCCCCAGCATTTT. This gives the protein CASSLNMNQPQHF. The chain recombines TRBV2 with TRBJ1-5; D call uncertain. V dropped 5 bases and J dropped 4 bases, with 9 bases sitting between them. Germline values: CDR1 SNHLY, CDR2 FYNNEI. There are 13 residues in the CDR3. The variable domain in full, with the rest retrieved from reference TRBV2 and TRBJ1-5, is EPEVTQTPSHQVTQMGQEVILRCVPISNHLYFYWYRQILGQKVEFLVSFYNNEISEKSEIFDDQFSVERPDGSNFTLKIRSTKLEDSAMYFCASSLNMNQPQHFGDGTRLSIL.